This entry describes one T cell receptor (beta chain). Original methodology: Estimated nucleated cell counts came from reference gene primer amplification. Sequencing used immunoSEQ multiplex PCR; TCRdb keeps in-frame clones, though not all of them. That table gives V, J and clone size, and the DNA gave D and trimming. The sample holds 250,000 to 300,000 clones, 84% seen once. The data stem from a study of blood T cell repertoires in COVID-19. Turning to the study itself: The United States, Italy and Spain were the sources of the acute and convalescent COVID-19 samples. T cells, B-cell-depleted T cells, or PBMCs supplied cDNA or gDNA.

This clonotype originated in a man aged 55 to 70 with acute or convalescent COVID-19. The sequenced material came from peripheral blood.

DNA for the CDR3: TGCACCAGCAGCCAAGACGGGCTACTAGCGGGAGTGACCTACGAGCAGTACTTC. Amino acid sequence: CTSSQDGLLAGVTYEQYF. The rearrangement uses TRBV1 and TRBJ2-7; TRBD2, the D gene given by the table, was not confirmed from the DNA. TRBV1 is marked as a pseudogene. The CDR3 runs 18 residues.